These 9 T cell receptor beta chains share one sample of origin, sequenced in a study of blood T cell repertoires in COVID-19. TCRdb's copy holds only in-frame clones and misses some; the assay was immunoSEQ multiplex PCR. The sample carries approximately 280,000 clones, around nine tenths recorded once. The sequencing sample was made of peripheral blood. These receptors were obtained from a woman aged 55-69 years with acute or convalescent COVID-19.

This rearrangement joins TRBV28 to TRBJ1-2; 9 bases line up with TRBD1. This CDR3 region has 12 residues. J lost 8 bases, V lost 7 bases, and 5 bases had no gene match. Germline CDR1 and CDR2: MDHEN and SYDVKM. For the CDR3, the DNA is TGTGCCAGCACCAACAGGGGGCGAGGCTACACCTTC. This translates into CASTNRGRGYTF.

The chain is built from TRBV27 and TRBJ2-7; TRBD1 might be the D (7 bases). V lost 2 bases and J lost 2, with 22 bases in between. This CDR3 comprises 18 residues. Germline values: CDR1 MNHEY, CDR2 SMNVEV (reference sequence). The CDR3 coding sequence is TGTGCCAGCAGTTTAAGGTGGGGGGCAACAGGGGTTACCTACGAGCAGTACTTC. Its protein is CASSLRWGATGVTYEQYF.

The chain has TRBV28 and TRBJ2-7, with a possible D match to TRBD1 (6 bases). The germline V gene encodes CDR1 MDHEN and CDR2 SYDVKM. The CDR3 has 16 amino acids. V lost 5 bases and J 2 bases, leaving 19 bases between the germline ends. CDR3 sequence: CASSTDSQGLPYEQYF. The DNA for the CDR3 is TGTGCCAGCAGTACCGACTCACAGGGTTTGCCCTACGAGCAGTACTTC.

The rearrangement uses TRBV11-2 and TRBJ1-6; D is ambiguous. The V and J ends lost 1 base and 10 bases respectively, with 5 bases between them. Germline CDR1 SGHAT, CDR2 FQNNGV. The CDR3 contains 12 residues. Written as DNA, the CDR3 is TGTGCCAGCAGCTTAGGGAGATCACCCCTCCACTTT. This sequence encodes CASSLGRSPLHF.

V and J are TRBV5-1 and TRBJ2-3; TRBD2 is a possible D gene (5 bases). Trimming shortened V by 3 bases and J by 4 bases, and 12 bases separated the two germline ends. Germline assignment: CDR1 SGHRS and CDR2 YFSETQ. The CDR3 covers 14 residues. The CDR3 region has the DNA TGCGCCAGCAGCTCCGAGGGAATATCAGATACGCAGTATTTT. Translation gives CASSSEGISDTQYF.

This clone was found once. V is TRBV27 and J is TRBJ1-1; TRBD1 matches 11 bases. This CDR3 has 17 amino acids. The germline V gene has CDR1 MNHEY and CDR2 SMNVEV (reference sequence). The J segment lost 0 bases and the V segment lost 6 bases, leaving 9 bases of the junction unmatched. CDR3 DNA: TGTGCCAGCAGCTCAGCCTGGGACAGGGGGTTGAACACTGAAGCTTTCTTT. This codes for CASSSAWDRGLNTEAFF.

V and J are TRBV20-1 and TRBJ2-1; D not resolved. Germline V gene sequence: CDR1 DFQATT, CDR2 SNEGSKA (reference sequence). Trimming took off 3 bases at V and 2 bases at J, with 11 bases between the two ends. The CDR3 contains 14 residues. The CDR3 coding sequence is TGCAGTGCTAGTACAGCCTATACCTACAATGAGCAGTTCTTC. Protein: CSASTAYTYNEQFF.

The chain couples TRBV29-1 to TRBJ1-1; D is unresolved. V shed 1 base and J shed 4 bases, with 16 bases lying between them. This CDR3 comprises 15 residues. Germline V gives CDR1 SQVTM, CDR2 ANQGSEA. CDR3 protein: CSVEAGTGRVTEAFF. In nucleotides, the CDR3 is TGCAGCGTTGAAGCGGGAACGGGCCGGGTCACTGAAGCTTTCTTT.

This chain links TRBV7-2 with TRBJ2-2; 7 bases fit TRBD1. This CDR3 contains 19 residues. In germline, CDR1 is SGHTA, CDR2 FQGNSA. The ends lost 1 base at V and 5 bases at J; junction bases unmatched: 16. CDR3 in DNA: TGTGCCAGCAGCTTAGGTCCAGACAGGGTATGGGGAAAGACCGGGGAGCTGTTTTTT. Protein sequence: CASSLGPDRVWGKTGELFF.